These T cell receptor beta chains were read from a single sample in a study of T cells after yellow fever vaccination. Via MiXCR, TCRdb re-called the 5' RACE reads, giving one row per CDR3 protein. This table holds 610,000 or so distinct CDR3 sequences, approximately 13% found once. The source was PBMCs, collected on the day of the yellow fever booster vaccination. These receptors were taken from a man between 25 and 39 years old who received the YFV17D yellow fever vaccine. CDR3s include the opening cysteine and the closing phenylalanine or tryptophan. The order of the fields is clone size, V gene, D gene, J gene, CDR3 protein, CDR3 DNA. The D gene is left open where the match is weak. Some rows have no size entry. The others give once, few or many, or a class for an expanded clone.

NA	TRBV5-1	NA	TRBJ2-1	CASSPAYYNEQFF	TGCGCCAGCAGCCCCGCTTATTACAATGAGCAGTTCTTC
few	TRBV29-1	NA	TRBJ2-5	CSCRDQGTQYF	TGCAGCTGCCGGGACCAAGGGACCCAGTACTTC
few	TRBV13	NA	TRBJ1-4	CASSLSRGRNEKLFF	TGTGCCAGCAGCTTGTCCCGGGGGCGGAATGAAAAACTGTTTTTT
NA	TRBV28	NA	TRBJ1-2	CASSLSLDSSGYTF	TGTGCCAGCAGTTTATCTTTGGATTCGTCTGGCTACACCTTC
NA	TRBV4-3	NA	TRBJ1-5	CASSQDGQSSQPQHF	TGCGCCAGCAGCCAAGACGGACAGAGCTCTCAGCCCCAGCATTTT
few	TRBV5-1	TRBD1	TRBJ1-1	CASSQEVGQGVAFF	TGCGCCAGCAGTCAGGAGGTGGGACAGGGGGTAGCTTTCTTT
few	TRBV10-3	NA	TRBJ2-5	CAIMSANEETQYF	TGTGCCATCATGTCAGCAAACGAAGAGACCCAGTACTTC
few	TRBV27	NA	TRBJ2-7	CASRRAASEQYF	TGTGCCAGCAGGCGGGCGGCCTCCGAGCAGTACTTC
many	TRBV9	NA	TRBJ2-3	CASSPPVADTQYF	TGTGCCAGCAGCCCCCCAGTCGCAGATACGCAGTATTTT
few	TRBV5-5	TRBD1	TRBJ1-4	CASTQRQGGEKLFF	TGTGCCAGCACACAGCGGCAGGGGGGTGAAAAACTGTTTTTT
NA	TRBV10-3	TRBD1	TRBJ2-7	CATGTDYEQYF	TGTGCCACCGGGACAGACTACGAGCAGTACTTC
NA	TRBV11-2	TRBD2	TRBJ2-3	CASSLVASGRASTDTQYF	TGTGCCAGCAGCTTAGTGGCTAGCGGGAGGGCTAGCACAGATACGCAGTATTTT
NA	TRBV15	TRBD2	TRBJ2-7	CATSSTGLAGAYEQYF	TGTGCCACCAGCAGCACGGGACTAGCGGGGGCTTACGAGCAGTACTTC
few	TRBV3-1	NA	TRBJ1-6	CASSQVWSNSPLHF	TGTGCCAGCAGCCAAGTGTGGTCGAATTCACCCCTCCACTTT
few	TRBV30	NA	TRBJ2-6	CAWDFGSGANVLTF	TGTGCCTGGGACTTCGGCTCTGGGGCCAACGTCCTGACTTTC
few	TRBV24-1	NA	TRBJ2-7	CATSMGQRFYEQYF	TGTGCCACCAGTATGGGACAAAGATTTTACGAGCAGTACTTC
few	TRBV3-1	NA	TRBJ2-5	CASSHGTQYF	TGTGCCAGCAGCCACGGGACCCAGTACTTC
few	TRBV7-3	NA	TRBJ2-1	CASKIGGGTYNEQFF	TGTGCCAGCAAAATAGGGGGGGGAACCTACAATGAGCAGTTCTTC
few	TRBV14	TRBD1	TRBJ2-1	CASSRKVYGTGAYNEQFF	TGTGCCAGCAGCCGCAAGGTCTACGGGACAGGGGCCTACAATGAGCAGTTCTTC
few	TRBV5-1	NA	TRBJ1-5	CASSPWEGSNQPQHF	TGCGCCAGCAGCCCCTGGGAGGGATCAAATCAGCCCCAGCATTTT
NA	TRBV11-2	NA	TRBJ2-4	CASSSSDGLQYF	TGTGCCAGCAGCTCATCAGACGGGCTACAGTACTTC
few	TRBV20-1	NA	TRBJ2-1	CSASRTPEQFF	TGCAGTGCTAGTCGCACCCCGGAGCAGTTCTTC
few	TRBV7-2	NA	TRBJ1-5	CASSLGTSNQPQHF	TGTGCCAGCAGCCTCGGTACTAGCAATCAGCCCCAGCATTTT
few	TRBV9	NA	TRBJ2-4	CASSVGGNSKNIQYF	TGTGCCAGCAGCGTAGGTGGTAATTCCAAAAACATTCAGTACTTC
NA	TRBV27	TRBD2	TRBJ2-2	CASGTSGSPGELFF	TGTGCCAGCGGTACTAGCGGGAGTCCCGGGGAGCTGTTTTTT
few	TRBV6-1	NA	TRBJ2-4	CASRPQGTGDIQYF	TGTGCCAGCAGACCTCAGGGAACCGGGGACATTCAGTACTTC
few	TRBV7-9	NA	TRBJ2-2	CASRYDTTGELFF	TGTGCCAGCAGATATGACACGACCGGGGAGCTGTTTTTT
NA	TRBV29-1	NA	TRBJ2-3	CSVDPGDQVGTDTQYF	TGCAGCGTGGACCCCGGGGATCAGGTGGGCACAGATACGCAGTATTTT
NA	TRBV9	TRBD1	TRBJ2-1	CASSAVPRDSLHNEQFF	TGTGCCAGCAGCGCAGTCCCCCGGGACAGTCTCCACAATGAGCAGTTCTTC
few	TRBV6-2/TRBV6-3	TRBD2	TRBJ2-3	CASSSRLAGKRTDTQYF	TGTGCCAGCAGCAGCCGACTAGCGGGAAAGAGGACAGATACGCAGTATTTT
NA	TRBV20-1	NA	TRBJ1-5	CSARGGGIQPQHF	TGCAGTGCTAGAGGGGGGGGGATCCAGCCCCAGCATTTT
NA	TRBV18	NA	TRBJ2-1	CASSPKGEQFF	TGTGCCAGCTCACCAAAGGGTGAGCAGTTCTTC
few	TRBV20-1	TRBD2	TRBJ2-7	CSARGLAGGRSSYEQYF	TGCAGTGCTAGAGGGCTAGCGGGAGGCCGGAGCTCCTACGAGCAGTACTTC
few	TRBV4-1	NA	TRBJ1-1	CASSQGGAGTEAFF	TGCGCCAGCAGCCAAGGCGGGGCGGGCACTGAAGCTTTCTTT
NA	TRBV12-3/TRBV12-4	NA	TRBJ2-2	CASRLRAKGSGELFF	TGTGCCAGCAGGCTGCGGGCCAAGGGGTCCGGGGAGCTGTTTTTT
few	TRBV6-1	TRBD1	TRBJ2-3	CASSRPGQSTDTQYF	TGTGCCAGCAGCCGACCGGGACAGAGCACAGATACGCAGTATTTT
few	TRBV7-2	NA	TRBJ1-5	CASSLAREPQHF	TGTGCCAGCAGCTTAGCGCGGGAGCCCCAGCATTTT
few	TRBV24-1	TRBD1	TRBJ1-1	CATSVPRDREPEAFF	TGTGCCACCAGTGTCCCCCGGGACAGGGAACCTGAAGCTTTCTTT
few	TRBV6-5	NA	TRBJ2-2	CASSYGQRTGELFF	TGTGCCAGCAGCTATGGACAGCGCACCGGGGAGCTGTTTTTT
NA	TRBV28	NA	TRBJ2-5	CASSSSVRGTQYF	TGTGCCAGCAGTAGTAGCGTAAGGGGGACCCAGTACTTC
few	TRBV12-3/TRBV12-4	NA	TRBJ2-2	CASYQSGNTGELFF	TGTGCCAGCTACCAATCGGGTAACACCGGGGAGCTGTTTTTT
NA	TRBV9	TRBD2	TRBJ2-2	CASSPPLTSGIYTGELFF	TGTGCCAGCAGCCCACCACTCACTAGCGGGATATACACCGGGGAGCTGTTTTTT
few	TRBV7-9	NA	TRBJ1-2	CASWGSNYGYTF	TGTGCCAGCTGGGGCAGTAACTATGGCTACACCTTC
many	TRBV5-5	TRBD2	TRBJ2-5	CASSSTSGSGRETQYF	TGTGCCAGCAGCTCGACTAGCGGGAGCGGAAGAGAGACCCAGTACTTC
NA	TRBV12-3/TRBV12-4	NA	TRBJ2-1	CASSTSELFNEQFF	TGTGCCAGCAGTACCTCAGAACTATTCAATGAGCAGTTCTTC
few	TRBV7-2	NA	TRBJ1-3	CASSSSGTGNTIYF	TGTGCCAGCAGCTCGTCAGGCACTGGAAACACCATATATTTT
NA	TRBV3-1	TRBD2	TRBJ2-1	CASGTTNQYEQFF	TGTGCCAGCGGGACTACCAATCAGTATGAGCAGTTCTTC
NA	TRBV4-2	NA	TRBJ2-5	CASSQRSLQGHIF	TGTGCCAGCAGCCAAAGATCGCTGCAGGGGCACATCTTC
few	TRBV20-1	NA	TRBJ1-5	CSASASSTDTQHF	TGCAGTGCTAGTGCGAGTAGCACAGATACGCAGCATTTT
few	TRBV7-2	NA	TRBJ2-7	CASSFSRRGLLHEQYF	TGTGCCAGCAGCTTTTCCCGGAGGGGTCTCCTACACGAGCAGTACTTC
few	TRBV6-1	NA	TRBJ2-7	CASSRGRSVKQYF	TGTGCCAGCAGTCGCGGACGCTCTGTCAAGCAGTACTTC
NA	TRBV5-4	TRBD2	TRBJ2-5	CASSLIGGRGETQYF	TGTGCCAGCAGCTTGATCGGCGGGAGGGGAGAGACCCAGTACTTC
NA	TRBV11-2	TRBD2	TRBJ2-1	CASSLSGLGAPLSYNEQFF	TGTGCCAGCAGCTTATCCGGACTAGGAGCGCCGCTTTCCTACAATGAGCAGTTCTTC
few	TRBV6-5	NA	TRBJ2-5	CASSYLRAGETQYF	TGTGCCAGCAGTTACTTGAGGGCAGGGGAGACCCAGTACTTC